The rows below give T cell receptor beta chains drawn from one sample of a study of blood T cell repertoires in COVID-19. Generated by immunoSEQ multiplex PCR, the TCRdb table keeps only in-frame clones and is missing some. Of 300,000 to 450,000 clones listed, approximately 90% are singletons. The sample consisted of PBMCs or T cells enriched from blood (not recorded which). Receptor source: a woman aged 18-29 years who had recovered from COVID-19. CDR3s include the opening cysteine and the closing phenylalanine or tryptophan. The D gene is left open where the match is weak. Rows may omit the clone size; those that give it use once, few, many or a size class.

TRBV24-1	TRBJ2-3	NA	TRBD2	CATSGGPTDTQYF	TGTGCCACCTCGGGGGGACCCACAGATACGCAGTATTTT
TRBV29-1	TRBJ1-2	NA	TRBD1	CSVETGGHGYTF	TGCAGCGTTGAGACAGGGGGCCATGGCTACACCTTC
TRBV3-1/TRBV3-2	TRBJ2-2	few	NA	CASSQYRGARELFF	TGTGCCAGCAGCCAATACCGGGGGGCGCGGGAGCTGTTTTTT
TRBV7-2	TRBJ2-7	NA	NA	CASSLRQGQGSYEQYF	TGTGCCAGCAGCTTAAGGCAGGGCCAGGGCTCCTACGAGCAGTACTTC
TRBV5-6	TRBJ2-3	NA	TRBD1	CASSADRVADTQYF	TGTGCCAGCAGCGCGGACAGGGTTGCGGATACGCAGTATTTT
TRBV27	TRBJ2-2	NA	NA	CASSFQMNTGELFF	TGTGCCAGCAGTTTCCAGATGAACACCGGGGAGCTGTTTTTT
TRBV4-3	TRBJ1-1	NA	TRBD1	CASSQDRGVEAFF	TGCGCCAGCAGCCAAGACAGGGGGGTTGAAGCTTTCTTT
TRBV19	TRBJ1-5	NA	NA	CASSHDSYSNQPQHF	TGTGCCAGTAGTCACGACAGTTATAGCAATCAGCCCCAGCATTTT
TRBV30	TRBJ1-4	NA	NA	CAWNGAMGEKLFF	TGTGCCTGGAATGGGGCGATGGGAGAAAAACTGTTTTTT
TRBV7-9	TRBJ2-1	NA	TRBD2	CASSVRGLAGNNEQFF	TGTGCCAGCAGCGTAAGGGGACTAGCGGGCAACAATGAGCAGTTCTTC
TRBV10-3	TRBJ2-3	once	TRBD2	CAIDSGGPADTQYF	TGTGCCATAGATAGCGGGGGGCCAGCAGATACGCAGTATTTT
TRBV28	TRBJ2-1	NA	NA	CASRDDRLLGEQFF	TGTGCCAGCAGAGATGACAGGCTGCTGGGGGAGCAGTTCTTC
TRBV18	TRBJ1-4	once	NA	CASSPDRSTNEKLFF	TGTGCCAGCTCTCCGGACAGATCAACTAATGAAAAACTGTTTTTT
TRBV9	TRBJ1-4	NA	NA	CASSVEATNEKLFF	TGTGCCAGCAGCGTTGAAGCTACTAATGAAAAACTGTTTTTT
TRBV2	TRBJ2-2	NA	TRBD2	CASSELGLGAGELFF	TGTGCCAGCAGTGAATTAGGACTAGGCGCCGGGGAGCTGTTTTTT
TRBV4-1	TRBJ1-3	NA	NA	CASSQGTYSGNTIYF	TGCGCCAGCAGCCAAGGGACATACTCTGGAAACACCATATATTTT